The clone carrying this TCR beta chain was observed many times. Antigen: not known. The source of the sample is a study of response to subunit inactivated influenza vaccine. Whole-study findings and limits: A suggestion made by the authors is that each seasonal influenza vaccination recruits few new T cells.

TCRdb re-called the RT-PCR reads through MiXCR, storing one row per CDR3 protein. The table records 500,000 to 550,000 distinct CDR3 sequences, 6% to 9% of them present only once. This material consisted of PBMCs from blood, taken less than 30 months after vaccination. The source of this sequence is a man between 45 and 75 years old who received an inactivated influenza vaccine.

The DNA of the CDR3 is TGCGCCAGCAGCCCGGAGACAGCAAACATTCAGTACTTC. This sequence encodes CASSPETANIQYF. The chain recombines TRBV4-3 with TRBJ2-4; TRBD1 is a possible D gene (5 bases). The V end was cut by 4 bases, the J end by 6 bases, with 10 bases between. The CDR3 has 13 residues. Germline lookup yields CDR1 LGHNA and CDR2 YSLEER.